The clone carrying this TCR beta chain appeared a single time. Its antigen is not known. Regarding donors, all were healthy bone marrow donors. The CDR3 consists of 16 residues. V was pared by 2 bases and J by 0 bases, with 6 bases of the junction left unmatched. The V gene's germline CDR1 is SGHTA and CDR2 FQGNSA. Researchers ran the PCR with 60 Vbeta and 13 Jbeta primers. Profiling relied on immunoSEQ multiplex PCR, and the TCRdb table lists in-frame clones only, not all of them. The sample yields about 220,000 clones, about four fifths seen once. This sample was taken from a study of cytomegalovirus exposure and HLA in healthy donors. Overall study findings and caveats: The HLA-A and HLA-B alleles of most subjects were reportedly predicted accurately from TCR beta sequences. Altogether, around 160 TCR beta chains were recorded as cytomegalovirus-associated. V- and J-gene trimming in TCR beta was tied to a missense DCLRE1C variant by an analysis performed later.

The chain couples TRBV7-2 to TRBJ2-5; 7 bases match TRBD2. This receptor was identified in a man aged 35 to 55 in good health and CMV-seropositive. The sample consisted of PBMCs. The DNA of the CDR3 is TGTGCCAGCAGCTTACCTAGCGGAGAGTACCAAGAGACCCAGTACTTC. Amino acids: CASSLPSGEYQETQYF.